This T cell receptor beta chain derives from a study of memory CD4+ T cells and cytomegalovirus serostatus (dated by TCRdb to between 2017 and 2020). A note on the overall study: The cohort included about 33 healthy adults from Belgium, of whom 9 were CMV seropositive and roughly 25 were CMV seronegative. To replicate a published TCR-based CMV serostatus classifier, the researchers sequenced the CD4+ memory TCRbeta repertoires of a Belgian cohort whose cytomegalovirus serostatus was known.

Genomic DNA was extracted from sorted cells with the Quick-DNA Microprep Kit. TCRbeta DNA was amplified with the immunoSEQ hsTCRbeta kit following the manufacturer's protocol. An Illumina MiSeq instrument was used to sequence the TCRbeta libraries. On the study's bioinformatics: After out-of-frame sequences were removed, some 2.1 million distinct TCRbeta sequences remained, averaging about 67,000 per individual. Each individual was scored using the number of 150 to 200 previously reported CMV-associated TCRbeta sequences that the individual carried and the total number of productive distinct TCRbeta sequences. A beta-binomial model was reimplemented in Python, and scikit-learn random forests with default parameters were trained on data from the US cohort. Classifier performance on the Belgian cohort was summarized as median AUC with percentile confidence intervals calculated over 10,000 bootstrap iterations. TCRdb took this table from immuneACCESS and kept in-frame rearrangements with V and J called. Such tables lack part of the clones; where checked against another copy, unresolved V genes explain under half of the gap, and the rest is unexplained. V and J calls and clone size are given by that table; D and trimming were obtained from the DNA. A total of about 57,000 clones appear in this sample, roughly 80% of them only once. In total, the top ten clones hold less than 0.9% of the sample.

Study-wide findings and limitations: CMV serostatus prediction reached a median bootstrapped AUC of about 0.94 with the original framework and 0.91 with a US-trained random forest. Only CD4+CD45RO+ memory cells were sequenced, unlike the original study, which covered naive and memory CD4+ and CD8+ populations. Among the 160 or so previously reported CMV-associated TCRbeta sequences, roughly 68 showed up in the CD4+ memory repertoires, with each one found in between one and five individuals. The original-framework classifier achieved a median bootstrapped AUC of about 0.94 with a 95% CI of 0.76-1.00 on the Belgian cohort. The results were read as suggesting that the CMV-associated TCR signature is, for the most part, present in the CD4+ memory repertoire.

Single viable CD3+CD4+CD8-CD45RO+ cells were sorted as memory CD4+ T cells on a FACSAria II. To determine CMV serostatus, a Roche Elecsys assay was used that detects serum IgG against CMV pp150, pp28, p38 and p52. Following thawing, total CD4+ T cells were enriched through positive selection using CD4 magnetic microbeads. Samples originated from another study that specifically interrogated the CD4+ T cell memory repertoire. Peripheral blood mononuclear cells were isolated and cryopreserved following standard operating procedures; serum was stored at -80 °C. The staining relied on CD3-PerCP (BW264/56), CD4-APC (RPA-T4), CD45RO-PE (UCHT1) and CD8-Pacific Orange (3B5) antibodies, and Sytox blue was used to exclude non-viable cells. A word on this clone: Its antigen is currently not known. The sample holds no much larger clone one base away, and base qualities are not on file.

There are 13 amino acids in the CDR3, from cysteine to phenylalanine inclusive. Of all the DNA, just the CDR3 is kept, 39 bases in frame from base 1. V and J lose 3 bases and 6 bases, and a span of 11 bases separates them. From the germline V gene, CDR1 is SGHTA and CDR2 is FQGTGA. The V and J segments used are TRBV7-3 and TRBJ1-1; TRBD1 is possibly the D segment (5 matching bases). This clonotype was sampled from an adult in good health and CMV-seronegative. Sequencing used memory CD4+ T cells from blood. The DNA reads TGTGCCAGCAGCTTGGGGGTGGGGGCTGAAGCTTTCTTT. This yields the protein CASSLGVGAEAFF. The full variable domain, completed from the reference TRBV7-3 and TRBJ1-1 proteins outside the CDR3, reads GAGVSQTPSNKVTEKGKYVELRCDPISGHTALYWYRQSLGQGPEFLIYFQGTGAADDSGLPNDRFFAVRPEGSVSTLKIQRTERGDSAVYLCASSLGVGAEAFFGQGTRLTVV.